A single T cell receptor beta chain is shown here with its context. Its specificity is unknown. These data belong to a study of OX40 agonist ivuxolimab in advanced cancers. Notes on the study in general: Certain nonresponders likewise exhibited a low normalized T-cell clonal expansion. Expanded peripheral T cells had an undetermined antigen specificity.

TCRdb's copy holds only in-frame clones and misses some; the assay was immunoSEQ multiplex PCR. The sample has about 90,000 clones; under 95% are singletons. The CDR3 contains 12 residues. Germline CDR1 GTSNPN, CDR2 SVGIG (reference sequence). Trimming pared 6 bases from V and 7 bases from J, leaving 15 bases between. The sequence came from an adult with an advanced solid tumor such as melanoma, head and neck, liver or kidney cancer. The sequencing here drew on CD4+ or CD8+ T cells sorted from blood, taken in a trial of the OX40 agonist ivuxolimab. The V gene is TRBV30, the J gene TRBJ1-2; D is unresolved. The CDR3 loop reads CACAFSAGGYTF. The CDR3 DNA is TGTGCCTGCGCCTTTTCAGCCGGTGGCTACACCTTC.